This T cell receptor beta chain comes out of a study of PD-1 blockade in mismatch repair-deficient tumors. Generated by immunoSEQ multiplex PCR, the TCRdb table keeps only in-frame clones and is missing some. The sample has some 100,000 clones; over 65% are singletons. This CDR3 is built from 15 residues. With V trimmed by 4 bases and J by 6 bases, 9 bases remained unmatched. In germline, CDR1 is SGHRS, CDR2 YFSETQ. The clonotype comes from an adult with mismatch repair-deficient cancer. The J gene is TRBJ1-1, the V gene TRBV5-1; 10 nucleotides align to TRBD1. This specimen consisted of peripheral blood, obtained 35 to 37 weeks after starting pembrolizumab. For the CDR3, the DNA is TGCGCCAGCAGCCAGGCTTCCGGGACAGGGGCTGAAGCTTTCTTT. The encoded protein is CASSQASGTGAEAFF.